These 19 T cell receptor beta chains were sequenced from one sample in a study of shared clonotypes between healthy human individuals. The assay was immunoSEQ multiplex PCR, and TCRdb's table has in-frame clones only and misses some. Among more than 2,000,000 clones, roughly 93% were seen once, and the ten largest hold roughly 0.36%. The sample consisted of naive CD4+ T cells from PBMCs. Sample subset: CD45RA+ positively selected. The receptors were gathered from a man aged 18 to 35 in good health. Some clones in this sample may be carry-over from other donors' samples.

This rearrangement joins TRBV6-4 to TRBJ2-7; TRBD2 matches at 11 bases. V lost 0 bases to trimming and J lost 6 bases; unmatched junction nucleotides: 4. The germline V gene has CDR1 MRHNA and CDR2 SNTAGT. The CDR3 sequence is 15 residues long. CDR3 amino acids: CASSDSASGGFEQYF. Written as DNA, the CDR3 is TGTGCCAGCAGTGACTCCGCTAGCGGGGGGTTCGAGCAGTACTTC.

The chain recombines TRBV4-1 with TRBJ2-4; 8 bases map to TRBD1. This CDR3 is built from 15 residues. Germline values: CDR1 MGHRA, CDR2 YSYEKL. V lost 1 base to trimming and J lost 8 bases; unmatched junction nucleotides: 7. CDR3 sequence (DNA): TGCGCCAGCAGCCAAGGAGACAGGGGAGAGGACATTCAGTACTTC. Its protein product is CASSQGDRGEDIQYF.

V gene TRBV7-7 combines with J gene TRBJ1-6, with no clear D. The CDR3 spans 11 residues. Germline V lookup: CDR1 SSHAT, CDR2 FNYEAQ (reference sequence). V was cut by 4 bases and J by 13 bases, with 8 bases left in between. The CDR3 nucleotides read TGTGCCAGCAGCTCCCCCAGGCCCCTCCACTTT. Translated, it gives CASSSPRPLHF.

CDR3 bases: TGTGCCAGCAGCTCAAGGGGGTCCGGGAACTTGAATCAGCCCCAGCATTTT. Its protein is CASSSRGSGNLNQPQHF. The chain couples TRBV11-3 to TRBJ1-5, with D possibly being TRBD1 (6 bases). From germline, CDR1 is SGHNT and CDR2 YENEEA. The CDR3 runs to 17 residues. V dropped 4 bases and J dropped 4 bases, with 20 bases sitting between them.

The chain is built from TRBV27 and TRBJ1-2, with D possibly being TRBD1 (5 bases). Germline CDR1 is MNHEY and CDR2 is SMNVEV (reference sequence). The CDR3 has 14 residues. The germline V and J ends were trimmed by 6 bases and 1 base, with 12 bases remaining between them. In nucleotides, the CDR3 is TGTGCCAGCAGCCGCCGAGGGGATAACTATGGCTACACCTTC. Translating gives CASSRRGDNYGYTF.

The chain combines TRBV7-9 with TRBJ2-3, with 7 bases identical to TRBD2. The ends lost 4 bases at V and 1 base at J; junction bases unmatched: 8. Germline V gene lookup returns CDR1 SEHNR and CDR2 FQNEAQ (reference sequence). The CDR3 length is 16 residues. CDR3 sequence reads: CASSSPGGRGTDTQYF. The CDR3, as DNA: TGTGCCAGCAGCTCCCCCGGGGGGAGAGGCACAGATACGCAGTATTTT. The full variable domain, completed using reference TRBV7-9 and TRBJ2-3, is DTGVSQNPRHKITKRGQNVTFRCDPISEHNRLYWYRQTLGQGPEFLTYFQNEAQLEKSRLLSDRFSAERPKGSFSTLEIQRTEQGDSAMYLCASSSPGGRGTDTQYFGPGTRLTVL.

J is TRBJ1-2 and V is TRBV6-4; D possibly corresponds to TRBD1 (5 bases). The CDR3 totals 13 residues. V lost 6 bases and J lost 6, with 14 bases in between. Per the germline V gene, CDR1 is MRHNA and CDR2 is SNTAGT. This CDR3 reads CASSSKTVDGYTF. CDR3 DNA sequence: TGTGCCAGCAGCTCTAAGACAGTCGATGGCTACACCTTC.

This chain connects TRBV2 to TRBJ2-5, with 12 positions matching TRBD2. V lost 5 bases to trimming and J lost 1 base; unmatched junction nucleotides: 5. The CDR3 is 16 amino acids. CDR1 is SNHLY and CDR2 is FYNNEI in the germline V gene. CDR3 in DNA: TGTGCCAGCAGTCCAGAGACTAGCGGGAGCCAAGAGACCCAGTACTTC. Translating it yields CASSPETSGSQETQYF.

V gene TRBV19 combines with J gene TRBJ1-1, with D uncertain. Per germline, CDR1 LNHDA and CDR2 SQIVND (reference sequence). V gave up 8 bases and J gave up 4 bases, with 14 bases separating them. CDR3 length equals 13 residues. CDR3 sequence (DNA): TGTGCCAGTGAAGACCCACCCGGCACTGAAGCTTTCTTT. Protein sequence: CASEDPPGTEAFF.

The chain has TRBV7-6 and TRBJ2-7; a weak D match, TRBD1 (5 bases). The CDR3 consists of 14 residues. V lost 1 base and J 2 bases, leaving 9 bases between the germline ends. CDR1 and CDR2 from the germline V gene are SGHVS and FNYEAQ. In nucleotides, the CDR3 is TGTGCCAGCAGCTTAGACGGACAAGCCTACGAGCAGTACTTC. Translation: CASSLDGQAYEQYF.

The genes are TRBV6-5 and TRBJ2-7, with D perhaps TRBD2 (6 bases). Germline CDR1 MNHEY, CDR2 SVGAGI. CDR3 size: 13 residues. V lost 6 bases and J 7 bases, leaving 16 bases between the germline ends. CDR3 protein: CASRPTGVGEQYF. CDR3 coding DNA: TGTGCCAGCAGACCGACGGGGGTGGGTGAGCAGTACTTC.

The J gene is TRBJ2-5, the V gene TRBV11-1; no clear D. The J call is doubtful: the DNA matches TRBJ2-7 better. The CDR3 runs 16 residues. Germline values: CDR1 SGHAT, CDR2 FQDESV (reference sequence). The DNA for the CDR3 is TGTGCCAGCAGCTCAAAAGACGCGAGGAGCTCCTACGAGCAGTACTTC. Protein product: CASSSKDARSSYEQYF.

The chain combines TRBV6-5 with TRBJ2-7, with 12 bases matching TRBD2. The CDR3 covers 15 residues. Trimming cost V 6 bases and J 6 bases; bases outside gene matches: 9. Germline CDR1 MNHEY, CDR2 SVGAGI. The CDR3, as DNA: TGTGCCAGCAGAGCACTAGCGGGAGGCCTCCCCGAGCAGTACTTC. Translating gives CASRALAGGLPEQYF.

This rearrangement joins TRBV14 to TRBJ1-1; TRBD1 matches 9 bases. The CDR3 totals 15 residues. Germline CDR1 reads SGHDN; CDR2 reads FVKESK. V lost 6 bases to trimming and J lost 2 bases; unmatched junction nucleotides: 7. CDR3 amino acids: CASRRGTGLNTEAFF. The CDR3 DNA follows: TGTGCCAGCAGAAGGGGGACAGGGTTAAACACTGAAGCTTTCTTT.

The rearrangement links TRBV5-1 to TRBJ2-1; TRBD2 is a possible D gene (7 bases). Germline V gene lookup returns CDR1 SGHRS and CDR2 YFSETQ. CDR3 length equals 13 residues. With 4 bases removed from V and 9 bases from J, the gap between germline ends came to 14 bases. CDR3 DNA sequence: TGCGCCAGCAGCGCGGGGGCTGGGACTGAGCAGTTCTTC. It translates to CASSAGAGTEQFF. The full variable domain, its missing parts supplied by reference TRBV5-1 and TRBJ2-1, is KAGVTQTPRYLIKTRGQQVTLSCSPISGHRSVSWYQQTPGQGLQFLFEYFSETQRNKGNFPGRFSGRQFSNSRSEMNVSTLELGDSALYLCASSAGAGTEQFFGPGTRLTVL.

The V call is TRBV7-9, the J call TRBJ2-5; D unresolved. Germline CDR1 reads SEHNR; CDR2 reads FQNEAQ (reference sequence). V was clipped by 2 bases and J by 2 bases, with 9 bases between them. The CDR3 has 14 amino acids. The CDR3 coding sequence is TGTGCCAGCAGCTTACGACTGGCACAAGAGACCCAGTACTTC. Translating it yields CASSLRLAQETQYF.

This clone has a single count. The chain joins TRBV6-6 to TRBJ1-2; D is perhaps TRBD1 (6 bases). The CDR3 covers 15 residues. Per the germline V gene, CDR1 is MNHNY and CDR2 is SVGAGI (reference sequence). V shed 5 bases and J shed 4 bases, with 17 bases lying between them. CDR3 nucleotides: TGTGCCAGCAGTACTGACAGGACTTGGGGCTATGGCTACACCTTC. Its protein product is CASSTDRTWGYGYTF.

The rearrangement joins TRBV7-9 to TRBJ2-7; 7 positions agree with TRBD2. CDR1 and CDR2 (germline): SEHNR, FQNEAQ (reference sequence). The CDR3 consists of 15 residues. The junction had 4 bases not matched to a gene; V was cut back by 0 bases and J by 2 bases. The CDR3 region has the DNA TGTGCCAGCAGCTTAGCGCGGGGGAATCCCTACGAGCAGTACTTC. Protein product: CASSLARGNPYEQYF.

This chain joins TRBV6-5 and TRBJ2-7; D is possibly TRBD1 or TRBD2 (5 bases each). The CDR3 length is 12 residues. Germline values: CDR1 MNHEY, CDR2 SVGAGI. V was clipped by 6 bases and J by 3 bases, with 9 bases between them. This chain's CDR3 is CASSGTGYEQYF. In DNA form, the CDR3 reads TGTGCCAGCAGCGGGACGGGCTACGAGCAGTACTTC.